The 25 T cell receptor beta chains in this list originate from one sample, sequenced in a study of cytomegalovirus exposure and HLA in healthy donors. PCR involved 60 Vbeta and 13 Jbeta primers. Assay used: immunoSEQ multiplex PCR; TCRdb lists only in-frame clones, some missing. Of around 60,000 clones listed, more than 60% were seen once; the top ten hold about 51%. Input material: PBMCs. These receptors were obtained from a man aged 50-60 years in good health and CMV-seropositive.

The V call is TRBV27, the J call TRBJ2-5, with D possibly being TRBD2 (6 bases). The V and J ends lost 0 bases and 1 base respectively, with 6 bases between them. The CDR3 has 14 amino acids. Germline lookup yields CDR1 MNHEY and CDR2 SMNVEV (reference sequence). CDR3: CASSLSGGQETQYF. The CDR3 DNA is TGTGCCAGCAGTTTATCGGGGGGCCAAGAGACCCAGTACTTC.

The chain links TRBV7-9 to TRBJ1-5, with D tentatively TRBD1 (5 bases). The CDR3 consists of 14 residues. Trimming stripped 1 base from V and 6 bases from J, with 10 bases between. The germline V gene has CDR1 SEHNR and CDR2 FQNEAQ (reference sequence). CDR3 sequence reads: CASSLGQNGQPQHF. The CDR3, as DNA: TGTGCCAGCAGCTTAGGACAGAATGGTCAGCCCCAGCATTTT. Full variable domain (rest looked up from reference TRBV7-9 and TRBJ1-5): DTGVSQNPRHKITKRGQNVTFRCDPISEHNRLYWYRQTLGQGPEFLTYFQNEAQLEKSRLLSDRFSAERPKGSFSTLEIQRTEQGDSAMYLCASSLGQNGQPQHFGDGTRLSIL.

The chain employs TRBV5-1 and TRBJ2-5, with TRBD2 matching over 11 bases. In germline, CDR1 is SGHRS, CDR2 YFSETQ. Germline trimming cut 0 bases from V and 5 bases from J; bases unmatched to any gene: 3. The CDR3 runs to 15 residues. CDR3 amino acids: CASSLVAGGPETQYF. In DNA form, the CDR3 reads TGCGCCAGCAGCTTGGTAGCGGGAGGGCCCGAGACCCAGTACTTC.

V gene TRBV5-1 combines with J gene TRBJ2-7; tentatively, D is TRBD2 (6 bases). The CDR3 contains 14 residues. Germline V gives CDR1 SGHRS, CDR2 YFSETQ. V was trimmed by 4 bases and J by 0 bases, leaving 11 bases between them. Here the CDR3 DNA reads TGCGCCAGCAGCCCTACCGGGAGCTCCTACGAGCAGTACTTC. Translating gives CASSPTGSSYEQYF.

Comments on this clone: Germline and junction disagree at one end, which may indicate a read error. Other DNA sequences in this specimen translate into the identical CDR3. The V gene is TRBV9, the J gene TRBJ2-7; TRBD1 is a possible D gene (6 bases). The CDR3 contains 15 residues. Germline V gene lookup returns CDR1 SGDLS and CDR2 YYNGEE. The CDR3 loop is CASRSQGPSSYAQYF. The CDR3 DNA follows: TGTGCCAGCCGCTCACAGGGCCCCAGCTCCTACGCGCAGTACTTC. The full variable domain, in which reference TRBV9 and TRBJ2-7 provide the parts outside the CDR3, is DSGVTQTPKHLITATGQRVTLRCSPRSGDLSVYWYQQSLDQGLQFLIQYYNGEERAKGNILERFSAQQFPDLHSELNLSSLELGDSALYFCASRSQGPSSYAQYFGPGTRLTVT.

This chain connects TRBV6-5 to TRBJ1-4, with a tentative D call TRBD1 (6 bases). Trimming left V 5 bases short and J 4 bases short, with 11 bases between. Germline V gene sequence: CDR1 MNHEY, CDR2 SVGAGI. CDR3 length equals 14 residues. CDR3 amino acids: CASSRTANNEKLFF. CDR3 DNA: TGTGCCAGCAGTCGGACAGCGAATAATGAAAAACTGTTTTTT.

The genes are TRBV7-3 and TRBJ2-1; a weak D match, TRBD2 (5 bases). The CDR3 contains 16 residues. Trimming cost V 2 bases and J 2 bases, with 13 bases left between them. CDR1 SGHTA and CDR2 FQGTGA come from the germline V gene. CDR3 loop: CASSLFEAEPYNEQFF. CDR3 DNA: TGTGCCAGCAGCTTATTTGAAGCGGAACCCTACAATGAGCAGTTCTTC.

CDR3 sequence: CASSAARGLGYTF. The CDR3 DNA is TGTGCCAGCAGTGCAGCCAGGGGGCTTGGCTACACCTTC. The chain combines TRBV2 with TRBJ1-2; 8 nucleotides match TRBD1. V was clipped by 4 bases and J by 7 bases; unmatched bases: 5. CDR1 is SNHLY, CDR2 FYNNEI, per germline. The CDR3 has 13 amino acids. Combining the CDR3 with reference TRBV2 and TRBJ1-2 gives the whole variable domain EPEVTQTPSHQVTQMGQEVILRCVPISNHLYFYWYRQILGQKVEFLVSFYNNEISEKSEIFDDQFSVERPDGSNFTLKIRSTKLEDSAMYFCASSAARGLGYTFGSGTRLTVV.

This rearrangement joins TRBV6-5 to TRBJ1-2; maybe TRBD1 (5 bases). CDR1 is MNHEY, CDR2 SVGAGI, per germline. The CDR3 sequence is 13 residues long. The ends were cut back, 2 bases at V and 8 bases at J, with 12 bases in the middle. CDR3: CASSYEMGGGYTF. The CDR3 DNA sequence: TGTGCCAGCAGTTACGAGATGGGGGGAGGCTACACCTTC.

In regard to this clone: This sample includes further DNA sequences coding for the same CDR3. This rearrangement joins TRBV15 to TRBJ2-1; D is unresolved. Germline CDR1 is LNHNV and CDR2 is YYDKDF (reference sequence). The CDR3 contains 18 residues. The V and J ends lost 0 bases and 0 bases respectively, with 15 bases between them. CDR3 nucleotides: TGTGCCACCAGCAGAGAGGCGAGTGGGCCGAGCTCCTACAATGAGCAGTTCTTC. Its translation is CATSREASGPSSYNEQFF.

This clone was counted once. The rearrangement links TRBV6-5 to TRBJ2-7; D uncertain. The ends were cut back, 2 bases at V and 2 bases at J, with 4 bases in the middle. In germline, CDR1 is MNHEY, CDR2 SVGAGI. The CDR3 is 12 amino acids. CDR3 loop: CASSYDTYEQYF. DNA of the CDR3: TGTGCCAGCAGTTACGACACCTACGAGCAGTACTTC.

V usage is TRBV2 and J usage is TRBJ1-1; 10 positions match TRBD1. Trimming at V came to 3 bases and at J to 7 bases, leaving 11 bases not matched to a gene. This CDR3 is built from 16 residues. CDR1 is SNHLY, CDR2 FYNNEI, per germline. The CDR3 nucleotides are TGTGCCAGCAGTGACGGGACAGGGGTTGGGTTGGATGAAGCTTTCTTT. Protein: CASSDGTGVGLDEAFF.

As regards this clone: A much more abundant neighbour one base away suggests this may be a read error. The chain is built from TRBV19 and TRBJ2-1; a weak D match, TRBD2 (5 bases). Per the germline V gene, CDR1 is LNHDA and CDR2 is SQIVND (reference sequence). The V end was cut by 5 bases, the J end by 11 bases, with 22 bases between. This CDR3 is built from 15 residues. CDR3 sequence: CASSEQSGAVSKQFF. The CDR3 DNA follows: TGTGCCAGTAGTGAACAAAGCGGCGCGGTTTCAAAGCAGTTCTTC.

The rearrangement links TRBV5-1 to TRBJ1-2; TRBD1 matches at 10 bases. This CDR3 region has 14 residues. Germline V gives CDR1 SGHRS, CDR2 YFSETQ. The V segment lost 1 base and the J segment 9 bases; nucleotides outside the gene matches: 6. This chain's CDR3 is CASSLSGTGESYTF. The CDR3 DNA reads as TGCGCCAGCAGCTTGTCCGGGACAGGGGAAAGCTACACCTTC.

As regards this clone: This sample includes further DNA sequences coding for the same CDR3. The chain has TRBV5-1 and TRBJ2-1; the D is unclear. Germline assignment: CDR1 SGHRS and CDR2 YFSETQ. The length of the CDR3 is 13 residues. Trimming cost V 0 bases and J 4 bases, with 5 bases left between them. Written as DNA, the CDR3 is TGCGCCAGCAGCTTGGACTCATACAATGAGCAGTTCTTC. Its protein is CASSLDSYNEQFF.

Details on this clone: One end of the junction fails to match germline, which may point to a read error. V is TRBV7-9 and J is TRBJ2-4, with D possibly matching TRBD1 (6 bases). From germline, CDR1 is SEHNR and CDR2 FQNEAQ (reference sequence). The CDR3 spans 16 residues. The CDR3 DNA reads as TGTTCCAGCAGCCCCGGGACATTAGTAGCCAAAAACATTCAGTACTTC. Translating it yields CSSSPGTLVAKNIQYF. The full variable domain, rest sourced from reference TRBV7-9 and TRBJ2-4, is DTGVSQNPRHKITKRGQNVTFRCDPISEHNRLYWYRQTLGQGPEFLTYFQNEAQLEKSRLLSDRFSAERPKGSFSTLEIQRTEQGDSAMYLCSSSPGTLVAKNIQYFGAGTRLSVL.

The chain couples TRBV4-2 to TRBJ2-5; 7 bases are shared with TRBD1. The J call may be mistaken, given a closer DNA end match to TRBJ2-7. There are 13 residues in the CDR3. CDR1 LGHNA and CDR2 YNFKEQ come from the germline V gene. This chain's CDR3 is CASSRGQSYEQYF. CDR3 in DNA: TGTGCCAGCAGCCGGGGACAGTCCTACGAGCAGTACTTC.

The chain couples TRBV6-6 to TRBJ1-5; 7 nucleotides align to TRBD1. This CDR3 is built from 15 residues. V shed 4 bases and J 0 bases; nucleotides not matched to a gene: 3. CDR1 and CDR2 from the germline V gene are MNHNY and SVGAGI (reference sequence). This CDR3 reads CASSSGGHSNQPQHF. Written as DNA, the CDR3 is TGTGCCAGCAGTTCAGGGGGACATAGCAATCAGCCCCAGCATTTT.

The rearrangement uses TRBV7-9 and TRBJ2-5; TRBD1 matches 7 bases. TRBJ2-7 explains the end of the DNA better; the J call may be wrong. Germline CDR1 and CDR2: SEHNR and FQNEAQ (reference sequence). The CDR3 totals 13 residues. CDR3 nucleotides: TGTGCCAGCAGCCATACAGGGGTCTACGAGCAGTACTTC. Translation gives CASSHTGVYEQYF.

This clone was recorded only once. This rearrangement joins TRBV5-1 to TRBJ1-2, with D perhaps TRBD1 (6 bases). CDR3 length equals 14 residues. The germline gives CDR1 SGHRS, CDR2 YFSETQ. V was clipped by 4 bases and J by 0 bases, with 10 bases between them. CDR3 coding DNA: TGCGCCAGCAGCGGGCACAGGGCTAACTATGGCTACACCTTC. Translating gives CASSGHRANYGYTF.

V gene TRBV2 combines with J gene TRBJ2-1; a possible D gene is TRBD2 (7 bases). This CDR3 has 15 amino acids. The germline gives CDR1 SNHLY, CDR2 FYNNEI. The V and J ends lost 2 bases and 10 bases respectively, with 18 bases between them. This CDR3 reads CASSESAGARLEQFF. Written as DNA, the CDR3 is TGTGCCAGCAGTGAATCCGCGGGGGCCCGACTGGAGCAGTTCTTC.

The chain joins TRBV4-2 to TRBJ2-5, with TRBD2 matching 8 bases. V gave up 2 bases and J gave up 2 bases; unmatched junction bases: 13. The germline gives CDR1 LGHNA, CDR2 YNFKEQ. The CDR3 runs 18 residues. This CDR3 is CASSQNRGTSGAQETQYF. The DNA of the CDR3 is TGTGCCAGCAGCCAAAACCGGGGTACTAGCGGAGCTCAAGAGACCCAGTACTTC.

The chain uses TRBV27 and TRBJ1-5; 8 positions match TRBD1. Germline V lookup: CDR1 MNHEY, CDR2 SMNVEV (reference sequence). This CDR3 comprises 16 residues. Losses at the gene ends were 5 bases for V and 7 bases for J; bases not matched to a gene: 13. In DNA form, the CDR3 reads TGTGCCAGCAGTCCGTTGGACAGGGTAGTATGGCAGCCCCAGCATTTT. This gives the protein CASSPLDRVVWQPQHF.

This CDR3 reads CASSDRDRDYGYTF. For the CDR3, the DNA is TGTGCCAGCAGTGATCGGGACAGGGACTATGGCTACACCTTC. The gene calls are TRBV6-5 and TRBJ1-2; 9 positions agree with TRBD1. CDR1 and CDR2 from the germline V gene are MNHEY and SVGAGI. The V gene end was trimmed by 5 bases and the J gene end by 3 bases; junction bases not matched to a gene: 4. The length of the CDR3 is 14 residues.

This clone was seen a single time. The gene calls are TRBV5-1 and TRBJ2-7; 7 bases are shared with TRBD1. The V gene's germline CDR1 is SGHRS and CDR2 YFSETQ. The V segment lost 2 bases and the J segment 0 bases; nucleotides outside the gene matches: 17. The CDR3 is 19 amino acids. In nucleotides, the CDR3 is TGCGCCAGCAGCTTTGAAGGGGGCCGCGGGCGTAGGAGCTCCTACGAGCAGTACTTC. As protein: CASSFEGGRGRRSSYEQYF.